The 11 T cell receptor beta chains reported below all come from one sample, sequenced in a study of blood T cell repertoires in COVID-19. Using immunoSEQ multiplex PCR, the repertoire was profiled, and TCRdb retains in-frame clones only, with some absent. The profile shows 370,000 or so clones, about 87% of them singletons. Sequenced input: PBMCs or T cells enriched from blood (not recorded which). Every receptor here comes from a man aged 25-45 years who had recovered from COVID-19.

The table lists this clone with a count of one. The rearrangement uses TRBV6-5 and TRBJ2-1; perhaps TRBD2 as D (6 bases). This CDR3 is 15 amino acids long. Looked up from germline, CDR1 is MNHEY and CDR2 is SVGAGI. V was clipped by 6 bases and J by 2 bases, with 14 bases between them. This chain's CDR3 is CASSPLTGAYNEQFF. The DNA for the CDR3 is TGTGCCAGCAGCCCCCTGACGGGGGCCTACAATGAGCAGTTCTTC.

This clone was observed a single time. Sequence at one end of the junction differs from germline and may be a read error. The gene calls are TRBV2 and TRBJ1-5; 12 bases map to TRBD1. CDR3 length: 14 amino acids. Germline loops: CDR1 SNHLY, CDR2 FYNNEI. The CDR3 region is CASGGTGGKQPQHF. The DNA of the CDR3 is TGTGCCAGCGGCGGGACAGGGGGCAAACAGCCCCAGCATTTT.

The J gene is TRBJ1-1, the V gene TRBV20-1; TRBD1 might be the D (6 bases). The germline V gene encodes CDR1 DFQATT and CDR2 SNEGSKA (reference sequence). Trimming pared 3 bases from V and 11 bases from J, leaving 13 bases between. This CDR3 region has 11 residues. CDR3 sequence: CSASFEGGAFF. The DNA of the CDR3 is TGCAGTGCTAGTTTTGAAGGGGGTGCTTTCTTT.

The V gene is TRBV27, the J gene TRBJ2-3, with a possible D match to TRBD2 (5 bases). The V end lost 6 bases, the J end lost 2 bases, and 18 bases lay between the germline ends. Per germline, CDR1 MNHEY and CDR2 SMNVEV (reference sequence). The CDR3 covers 16 residues. The CDR3 DNA reads TGTGCCAGCAGAGTCTACCGCAGCGGAGCCACAGATACGCAGTATTTT. Its protein product is CASRVYRSGATDTQYF.

This sequence joins TRBV5-1 and TRBJ1-5; D call uncertain. Germline CDR1 SGHRS, CDR2 YFSETQ. The CDR3 runs to 14 residues. V dropped 0 bases and J dropped 0 bases, with 4 bases sitting between them. The CDR3 protein is CASSLDSSNQPQHF. CDR3 sequence (DNA): TGCGCCAGCAGCTTGGACAGTAGCAATCAGCCCCAGCATTTT. The variable domain in full, completed from reference TRBV5-1 and TRBJ1-5, reads KAGVTQTPRYLIKTRGQQVTLSCSPISGHRSVSWYQQTPGQGLQFLFEYFSETQRNKGNFPGRFSGRQFSNSRSEMNVSTLELGDSALYLCASSLDSSNQPQHFGDGTRLSIL.

This sequence joins TRBV27 and TRBJ2-7, with D possibly being TRBD1 (7 bases). In germline, CDR1 is MNHEY, CDR2 SMNVEV (reference sequence). This CDR3 is 14 amino acids long. V was clipped by 3 bases and J by 7 bases, with 16 bases between them. CDR3 region: CASSLWRGLSEQYF. CDR3 nucleotides: TGTGCCAGCAGTTTGTGGAGGGGGCTAAGTGAGCAGTACTTC.

This clone appeared a single time. In nucleotides, the CDR3 is TGTGCCACTTGGACAGGGGGCAATTCACCCCTCCACTTT. Translating it yields CATWTGGNSPLHF. V is TRBV27 and J is TRBJ1-6, with 11 nucleotides matching TRBD1. CDR1 is MNHEY, CDR2 SMNVEV, per germline (reference sequence). The CDR3 length is 13 residues. J lost 7 bases, V lost 10 bases, and 3 bases had no gene match.

This chain uses TRBV15 with TRBJ1-1; a possible D gene is TRBD1 (6 bases). Per the germline V gene, CDR1 is LNHNV and CDR2 is YYDKDF (reference sequence). CDR3 length: 15 residues. The ends were cut back, 3 bases at V and 3 bases at J, with 14 bases in the middle. The DNA of the CDR3 is TGTGCCACCAGCAGCACAGGGTTTACGGACACTGAAGCTTTCTTT. Protein sequence: CATSSTGFTDTEAFF.

The V call is TRBV11-3, the J call TRBJ2-2; D possibly corresponds to TRBD2 (5 bases). This CDR3 spans 14 amino acids. Trimming took 5 bases from V and 4 from J, leaving 11 bases between them. Looked up from germline, CDR1 is SGHNT and CDR2 is YENEEA. DNA for the CDR3: TGTGCCAGCAGCCTTCTTCGGGGCACCGGGGAGCTGTTTTTT. Its translation is CASSLLRGTGELFF.

V is TRBV7-9 and J is TRBJ1-3; 9 bases align to TRBD1. V shed 1 base, J shed 2 bases, and the junction held 3 bases outside the gene matches. Per germline, CDR1 SEHNR and CDR2 FQNEAQ (reference sequence). The CDR3 totals 16 residues. The DNA of the CDR3 is TGTGCCAGCAGCTTAGGGGGACAGGGTCCTGGAAACACCATATATTTT. Translating gives CASSLGGQGPGNTIYF.

The CDR3 coding sequence is TGTGCCATCAGTGTGGACAGAGACTACGAGCAGTACTTC. This gives the protein CAISVDRDYEQYF. J is TRBJ2-7 and V is TRBV10-3; possible D gene TRBD1, 6 bases. CDR3 size: 13 residues. Germline V CDR1 and CDR2: ENHRY, SYGVKD. V lost 4 bases to trimming and J lost 3 bases, with 10 bases between them.